The sequence of this T cell receptor (beta chain) was determined in a study of T cell responses to AZD1222 COVID-19 vaccine. General study results and limits: Spike-specific TCR breadth and depth were elevated following two AZD1222 doses.

Here immunoSEQ multiplex PCR was the method, and the copy in TCRdb shows in-frame clones only, minus some. This sample yields 150,000 to 190,000 clones, of which 85% to 95% are seen a single time; over 1.2% belongs to the top ten. Regarding this clone: Antigen specificity is unknown.

J was trimmed by 7 bases and V by 4 bases; bases with no gene match: 8. Germline V CDR1 and CDR2: SGHVS, FNYEAQ. The CDR3 contains 15 residues. The clonotype comes from an adult who received the AZD1222 COVID-19 vaccine. This specimen consisted of peripheral blood, obtained 28 days after the second AZD1222 dose. The J gene is TRBJ2-5, the V gene TRBV7-6; TRBD2 agrees at 11 bases. CDR3 protein: CASSSNSGGAGTQYF. As DNA, the CDR3 is TGTGCCAGCAGCTCCAATAGCGGGGGGGCGGGGACCCAGTACTTC.